The source of this T cell receptor beta chain is a study of identical twins. This clonotype showed up many times. MiXCR, run by TCRdb on the 5' RACE reads, gives a single entry per CDR3 protein. The sample has about 150,000 distinct CDR3 sequences, roughly 3.5% seen once; the top ten hold more than 6.5%. Germline assignment: CDR1 LNHNV and CDR2 YYDKDF (reference sequence). V was pared by 1 base and J by 4 bases, with 14 bases between. CDR3 size: 16 residues. The receptor was isolated from a man aged 18 to 29 in good health. V is TRBV15 and J is TRBJ2-1; possibly TRBD1 for D (6 bases). Sample: memory T cells sorted from blood. CDR3 nucleotide sequence: TGTGCCACCAGCAGAGGCCCCGGGACACCTTACAATGAGCAGTTCTTC. Translating it yields CATSRGPGTPYNEQFF.